Below, one TCR beta chain is given with its context. This specimen comes from a study of T cell responses to AZD1222 COVID-19 vaccine. This table comes from immunoSEQ multiplex PCR, and its TCRdb copy is limited to in-frame clones, with some not included. The sample shows some 120,000 clones, over 75% of them seen only once. The CDR3 spans 15 residues. CDR1 is MNHEY and CDR2 is SVGAGI in the germline V gene. J gave up 9 bases and V 6 bases, and 7 bases lay outside the gene matches. This rearrangement joins TRBV6-5 to TRBJ2-1; 14 bases are shared with TRBD2. The material sequenced was peripheral blood, taken on day 0 of AZD1222 vaccination. This TCR was sampled from an adult in good health. CDR3 sequence reads: CASSLRLAGGGEQFF. The CDR3 DNA sequence: TGTGCCAGCAGCCTACGACTAGCGGGAGGGGGTGAGCAGTTCTTC.